The T cell receptor (beta chain) under discussion was sequenced for a study of blood T cell repertoires in COVID-19. Whole-study context: The study drew acute and convalescent COVID-19 samples from the United States, Italy and Spain. Sample material is recorded as cDNA or gDNA derived from T cells, B-cell-depleted T cells, or PBMCs.

The length of the CDR3 is 17 residues. CDR1 SGHNT and CDR2 YYREEE come from the germline V gene (reference sequence). The V end was cut by 3 bases, the J end by 0 bases, with 15 bases between. In the original analysis: From reference gene primer amplification, estimates of nucleated cell counts were derived. Generated by immunoSEQ multiplex PCR, the TCRdb table keeps only in-frame clones and is missing some. V, J and clone size reflect that table, while D and trimming were determined from the DNA. The sample yields some 140,000 clones, about 76% seen once. This TCR derives from a man of 80 years or more with acute or convalescent COVID-19. The rearrangement uses TRBV5-4 and TRBJ2-2; a weak D match, TRBD1 (5 bases). The sample was peripheral blood. The DNA of the CDR3 is TGTGCCAGCAGCTCCAACCAGGGAAGGGCGAACACCGGGGAGCTGTTTTTT. It codes for CASSSNQGRANTGELFF.